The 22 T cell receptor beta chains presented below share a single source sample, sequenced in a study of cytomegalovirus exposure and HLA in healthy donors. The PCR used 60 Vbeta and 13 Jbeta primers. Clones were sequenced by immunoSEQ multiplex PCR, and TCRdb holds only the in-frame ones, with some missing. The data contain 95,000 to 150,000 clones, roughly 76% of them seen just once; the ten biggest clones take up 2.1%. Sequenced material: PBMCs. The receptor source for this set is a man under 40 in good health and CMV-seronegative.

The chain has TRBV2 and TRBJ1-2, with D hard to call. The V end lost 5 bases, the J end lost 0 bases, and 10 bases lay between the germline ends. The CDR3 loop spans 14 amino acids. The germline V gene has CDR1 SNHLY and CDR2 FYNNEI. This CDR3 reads CASSPGGPNYGYTF. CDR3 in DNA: TGTGCCAGCAGTCCAGGAGGACCTAACTATGGCTACACCTTC.

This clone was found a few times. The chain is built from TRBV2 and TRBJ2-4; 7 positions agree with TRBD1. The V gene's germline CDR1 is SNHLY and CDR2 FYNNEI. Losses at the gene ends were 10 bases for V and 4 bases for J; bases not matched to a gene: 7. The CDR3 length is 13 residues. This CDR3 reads CATSGTAKNIQYF. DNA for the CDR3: TGTGCCACCTCCGGGACAGCAAAAAACATTCAGTACTTC.

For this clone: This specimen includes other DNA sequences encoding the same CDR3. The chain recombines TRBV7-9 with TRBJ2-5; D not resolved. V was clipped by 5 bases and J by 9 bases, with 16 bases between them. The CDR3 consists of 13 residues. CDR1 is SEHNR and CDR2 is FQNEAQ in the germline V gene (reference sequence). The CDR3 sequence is CASSPPRPGPQYF. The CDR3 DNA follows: TGTGCCAGCAGCCCACCTAGACCGGGTCCCCAGTACTTC.

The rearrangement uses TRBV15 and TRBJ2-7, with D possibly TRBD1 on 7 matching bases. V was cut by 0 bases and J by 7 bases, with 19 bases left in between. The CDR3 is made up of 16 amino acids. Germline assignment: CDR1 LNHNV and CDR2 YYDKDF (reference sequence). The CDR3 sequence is CATSRDIAQGRWEQYF. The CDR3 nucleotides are TGTGCCACCAGCAGAGATATAGCACAGGGGAGGTGGGAGCAGTACTTC.

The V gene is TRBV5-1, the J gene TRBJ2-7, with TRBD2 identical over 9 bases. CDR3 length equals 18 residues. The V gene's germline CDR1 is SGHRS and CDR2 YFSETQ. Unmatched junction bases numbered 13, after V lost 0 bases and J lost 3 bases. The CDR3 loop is CASSLAVGPSGAFYEQYF. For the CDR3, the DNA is TGCGCCAGCAGCTTGGCGGTGGGGCCTAGCGGGGCCTTCTACGAGCAGTACTTC. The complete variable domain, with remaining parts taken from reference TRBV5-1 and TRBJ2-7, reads KAGVTQTPRYLIKTRGQQVTLSCSPISGHRSVSWYQQTPGQGLQFLFEYFSETQRNKGNFPGRFSGRQFSNSRSEMNVSTLELGDSALYLCASSLAVGPSGAFYEQYFGPGTRLTVT.

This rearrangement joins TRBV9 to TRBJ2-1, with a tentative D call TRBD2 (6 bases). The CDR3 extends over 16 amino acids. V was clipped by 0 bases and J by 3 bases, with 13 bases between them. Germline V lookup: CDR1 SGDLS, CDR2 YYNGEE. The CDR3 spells CASSVVSRGGYNEQFF. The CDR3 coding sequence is TGTGCCAGCAGCGTAGTGTCCCGGGGAGGCTACAATGAGCAGTTCTTC. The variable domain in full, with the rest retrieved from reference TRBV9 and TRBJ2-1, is DSGVTQTPKHLITATGQRVTLRCSPRSGDLSVYWYQQSLDQGLQFLIQYYNGEERAKGNILERFSAQQFPDLHSELNLSSLELGDSALYFCASSVVSRGGYNEQFFGPGTRLTVL.

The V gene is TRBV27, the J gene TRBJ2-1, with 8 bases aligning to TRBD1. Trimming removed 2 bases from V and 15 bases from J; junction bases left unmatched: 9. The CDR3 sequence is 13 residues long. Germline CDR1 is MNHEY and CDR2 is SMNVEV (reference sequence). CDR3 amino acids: CASSLETQGARFF. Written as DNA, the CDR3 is TGTGCCAGCAGTTTAGAAACGCAGGGGGCCCGGTTCTTC.

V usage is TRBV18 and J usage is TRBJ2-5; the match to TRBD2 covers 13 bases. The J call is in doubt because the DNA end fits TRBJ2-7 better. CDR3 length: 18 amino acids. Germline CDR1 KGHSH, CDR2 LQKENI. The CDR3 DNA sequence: TGTGCCAGCTCCGTCTGGACTAGCGGGGGCGGGAGCTACTACGAGCAGTACTTC. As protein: CASSVWTSGGGSYYEQYF.

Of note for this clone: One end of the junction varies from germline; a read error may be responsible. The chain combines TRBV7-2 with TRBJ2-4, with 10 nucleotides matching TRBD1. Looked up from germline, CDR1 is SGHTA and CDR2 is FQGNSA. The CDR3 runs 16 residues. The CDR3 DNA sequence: TGTGCCAGCAGCTTCGCCGGGACAGGGGTCAAAAACAGTCAGTACTTC. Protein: CASSFAGTGVKNSQYF.

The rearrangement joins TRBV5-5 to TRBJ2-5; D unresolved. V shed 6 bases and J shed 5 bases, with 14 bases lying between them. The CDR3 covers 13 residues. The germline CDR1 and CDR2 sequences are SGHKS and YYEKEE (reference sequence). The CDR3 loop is CASTLGVAETQYF. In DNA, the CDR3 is TGTGCCAGCACCTTAGGAGTGGCCGAGACCCAGTACTTC.

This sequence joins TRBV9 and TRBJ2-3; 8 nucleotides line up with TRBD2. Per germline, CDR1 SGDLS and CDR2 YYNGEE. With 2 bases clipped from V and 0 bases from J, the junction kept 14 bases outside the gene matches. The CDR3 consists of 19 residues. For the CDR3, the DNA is TGTGCCAGCAGCGTGGGTCCCGGGACTAGACTATCTAGCACAGATACGCAGTATTTT. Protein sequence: CASSVGPGTRLSSTDTQYF. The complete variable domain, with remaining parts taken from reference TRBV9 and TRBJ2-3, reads DSGVTQTPKHLITATGQRVTLRCSPRSGDLSVYWYQQSLDQGLQFLIQYYNGEERAKGNILERFSAQQFPDLHSELNLSSLELGDSALYFCASSVGPGTRLSSTDTQYFGPGTRLTVL.

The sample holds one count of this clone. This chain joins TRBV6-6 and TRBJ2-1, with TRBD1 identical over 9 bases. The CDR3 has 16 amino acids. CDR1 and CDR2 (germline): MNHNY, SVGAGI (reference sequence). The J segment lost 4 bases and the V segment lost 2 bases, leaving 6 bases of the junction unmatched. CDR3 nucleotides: TGTGCCAGCAGTTACCCAGGGACAGGGTCATACAATGAGCAGTTCTTC. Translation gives CASSYPGTGSYNEQFF.

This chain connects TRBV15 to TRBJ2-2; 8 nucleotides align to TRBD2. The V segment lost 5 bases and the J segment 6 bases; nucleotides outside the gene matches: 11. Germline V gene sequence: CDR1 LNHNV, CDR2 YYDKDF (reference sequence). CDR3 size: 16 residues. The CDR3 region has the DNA TGTGCCACCAGCCTACCCGGACTAGCTAACTCCGGGGAGCTGTTTTTT. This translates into CATSLPGLANSGELFF.

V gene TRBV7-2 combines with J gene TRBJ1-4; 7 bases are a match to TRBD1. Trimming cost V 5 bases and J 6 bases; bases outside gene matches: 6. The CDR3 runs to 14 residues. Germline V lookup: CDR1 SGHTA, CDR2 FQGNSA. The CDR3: CASSRQGGDEKLFF. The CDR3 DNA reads TGTGCCAGCAGCCGACAGGGAGGCGATGAAAAACTGTTTTTT.

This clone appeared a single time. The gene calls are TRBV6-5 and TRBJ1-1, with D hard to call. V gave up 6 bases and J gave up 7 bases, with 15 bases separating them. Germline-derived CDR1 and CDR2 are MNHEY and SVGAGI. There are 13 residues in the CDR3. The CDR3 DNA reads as TGTGCCAGCAGAAACCAACAGAACTTTGAAGCTTTCTTT. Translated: CASRNQQNFEAFF.

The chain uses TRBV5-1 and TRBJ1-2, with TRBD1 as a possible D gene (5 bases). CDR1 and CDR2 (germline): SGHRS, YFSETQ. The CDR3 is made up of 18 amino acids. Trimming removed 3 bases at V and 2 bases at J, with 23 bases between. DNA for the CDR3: TGCGCCAGCAGCTCCTACTCGGAGGGGCAGGGATGGAACTATGGCTACACCTTC. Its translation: CASSSYSEGQGWNYGYTF.

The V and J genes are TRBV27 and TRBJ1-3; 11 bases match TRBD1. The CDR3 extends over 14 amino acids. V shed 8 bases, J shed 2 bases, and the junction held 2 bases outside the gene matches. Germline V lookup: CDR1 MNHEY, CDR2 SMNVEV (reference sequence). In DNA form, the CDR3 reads TGTGCCAGCCGGACAGGGGGCACTGGAAACACCATATATTTT. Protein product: CASRTGGTGNTIYF.

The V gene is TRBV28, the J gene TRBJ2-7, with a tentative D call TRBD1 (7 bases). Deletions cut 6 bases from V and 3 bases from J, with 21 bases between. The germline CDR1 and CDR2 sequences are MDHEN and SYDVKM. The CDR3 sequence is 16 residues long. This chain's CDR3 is CASSGLARGDLYEQYF. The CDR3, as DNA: TGTGCCAGCAGCGGTTTGGCCAGGGGGGACCTCTACGAGCAGTACTTC.

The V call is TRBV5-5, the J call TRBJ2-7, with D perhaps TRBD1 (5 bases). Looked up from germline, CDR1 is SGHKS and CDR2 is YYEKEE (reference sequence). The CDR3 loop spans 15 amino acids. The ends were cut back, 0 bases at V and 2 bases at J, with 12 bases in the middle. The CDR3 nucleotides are TGTGCCAGCAGCTTGGCCCCCAGGGTGACCTACGAGCAGTACTTC. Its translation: CASSLAPRVTYEQYF.

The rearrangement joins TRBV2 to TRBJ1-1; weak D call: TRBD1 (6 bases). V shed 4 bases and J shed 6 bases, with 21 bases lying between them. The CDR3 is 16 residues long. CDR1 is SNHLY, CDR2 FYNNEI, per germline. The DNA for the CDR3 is TGTGCCAGCAGTGGCCCTAAAGCGGGGGGCAGGGCTGAAGCTTTCTTT. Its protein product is CASSGPKAGGRAEAFF.

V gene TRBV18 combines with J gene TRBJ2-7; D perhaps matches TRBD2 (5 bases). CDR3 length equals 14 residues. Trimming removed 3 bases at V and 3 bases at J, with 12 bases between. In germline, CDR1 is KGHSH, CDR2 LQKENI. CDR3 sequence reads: CASSPPAGDYEQYF. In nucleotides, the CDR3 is TGTGCCAGCTCACCGCCGGCGGGCGACTACGAGCAGTACTTC.

CDR3 nucleotides: TGCGCCAGCAGCCCAGGACAGGGGACAACTAATGAAAAACTGTTTTTT. Protein product: CASSPGQGTTNEKLFF. This chain joins TRBV5-1 and TRBJ1-4; TRBD1 agrees at 9 bases. The length of the CDR3 is 16 residues. The germline CDR1 and CDR2 sequences are SGHRS and YFSETQ. Trimming took 4 bases from V and 0 from J; bases not matched to a gene: 4.